Listed below are T cell receptor beta chains from one sample, sequenced in a study of T-cell memory formation after mild COVID-19. TCRdb ran MiXCR on the 5' RACE reads and lists one entry per CDR3 protein. The sample records some 490,000 distinct CDR3 sequences, approximately 18% being singletons. Sequencing was carried out using PBMCs or a T cell subset sorted from them (not recorded which). The receptors shown here come from an adult woman who had mild COVID-19 (a few samples of this study predate the infection). Cell type and time point are not known. Each CDR3 is given with its conserved first and last residue.

j_gene,v_gene,CDR3aa
TRBJ1-1,TRBV5-5,CASSSRRENTEAFF
TRBJ2-2,TRBV7-9,CASSSSGGPVGELFF
TRBJ2-5,TRBV19,CASRRAGEAQYF
TRBJ2-6,TRBV6-6,CASSYSGGLHSGANVLTF
TRBJ1-2,TRBV6-1,CASSPTGTNYGYTF
TRBJ2-6,TRBV28,CASSWDRGISGANVLTF
TRBJ1-4,TRBV4-3,CASSQVDRDDEKLFF
TRBJ1-2,TRBV6-2/TRBV6-3,CASSWTYGYTF
TRBJ2-3,TRBV24-1,CATRTEFTDTQYF
TRBJ2-1,TRBV9,CASSDPSGGVEQFF
TRBJ1-1,TRBV12-3/TRBV12-4,CASSRIQWATEAFF
TRBJ2-3,TRBV5-4,CASSLGASRNTQYF
TRBJ2-3,TRBV12-3/TRBV12-4,CASSLIAPTSTDTQYF
TRBJ1-2,TRBV12-3/TRBV12-4,CASSSTGVSGYTF
TRBJ2-4,TRBV7-9,CASSLFNSPKNIQYF
TRBJ1-1,TRBV25-1,CASSELDMTARNTEAFF